This TCR beta chain was obtained from a study of T cell responses to AZD1222 COVID-19 vaccine. A remark on this clone: The antigen is not known.

Trimming cost V 0 bases and J 2 bases, with 11 bases left between them. This CDR3 has 16 residues. Germline loops: CDR1 LNHNV, CDR2 YYDKDF (reference sequence). Produced via immunoSEQ multiplex PCR; TCRdb's table is partial and in-frame only. Of 130,000 or so clones listed, 85% to 95% were seen once; the top ten hold around 0.85%. Broader study findings: Increased Spike-specific TCR breadth and depth were observed after two AZD1222 doses. A reported finding is that nearly half of spike-specific TCRs target unmutated variant regions. Mostly white British, mostly female donors; authors suggested clonal diversity may be underestimated.

The sequence was obtained from an adult in good health. The starting material was peripheral blood, obtained on day 0 of MenACWY control vaccination. The rearrangement links TRBV15 to TRBJ1-3, with unresolved D. As DNA, the CDR3 is TGTGCCACCAGCAGAGAACGCGCCCTCCCTGGAAACACCATATATTTT. The encoded protein is CATSRERALPGNTIYF.